This T cell receptor beta chain appears in the sequencing data of a study of vaccination and CD4 T cells after COVID-19. Study-level background: Convalescent cases comprised under ten mild and one severe, all SARS-CoV-2 positive by nasal swab PCR. Post-vaccine sampling followed dose two by a median roughly 74 days (range 14 to 241). Notes on the study in general: The appearance of a median approximately 90% of reactive clones in convalescent patients occurred only post-vaccination.

This CDR3 comprises 15 residues. V was clipped by 1 base and J by 1 base, with 10 bases between them. Germline V gene sequence: CDR1 LNHDA, CDR2 SQIVND (reference sequence). CD4+ T cells that had been cultured provided DNA sequenced with the Oncomine TCR Beta short-read assay. TCRdb independently ran MiXCR on the PCR reads; one entry per CDR3 protein. The sample includes 15,000 to 20,000 distinct CDR3 sequences, 31% seen only once; the top ten take 15% to 19%. In its sample, this clonotype was seen a few times. The antigen remains unidentified. Treatment reported: approximately nine-day PBMC culture with coronavirus spike peptide pools or control peptides (ViraFEST assay). TCR sequencing followed the expansion of antigen-specific T cells with peptide pools in ViraFEST.

The sequence came from a human donor with COVID-19. Material for sequencing was cultured CD4+ T cells from blood. The rearrangement uses TRBV19 and TRBJ1-1; D is ambiguous. This CDR3 is CASSIAVSANTEAFF. CDR3 in DNA: TGTGCCAGTAGTATAGCGGTTAGTGCGAACACTGAAGCTTTCTTT.